The clone carrying this T cell receptor (beta chain) has more than one count but fewer than ten. Its antigen is currently unknown. Time point given: newly diagnosed GD, antithyroid drugs for less than 3 months. From PBMCs, RNA was extracted and then used to make the TCR library. The data belong to a study of regulatory T cells in long-lasting Graves disease. Broader study findings: Favored gene segments in persistent disease were TRBV28, TRBJ1-2 and TRBJ2-5.

The J segment lost 2 bases and the V segment lost 5 bases, leaving 8 bases of the junction unmatched. Germline V CDR1 and CDR2: SGHNT, YENEEA. The CDR3 totals 16 residues. Building the TCR beta libraries relied on iRepertoire HTBI primers, and CDR3 regions underwent Arm-PCR. From the multiplex PCR reads, TCRdb called clonotypes with MiXCR, one entry per CDR3 protein. In the table there are about 620,000 distinct CDR3 sequences, roughly 16% of which are singletons. These data are also associated with another study on T cells in Graves' hyperthyroidism and ophthalmopathy. According to that study: HTBI primers drove first-round RT-PCR of the TCR CDR3.

The sample was peripheral blood mononuclear cells (PBMCs), taken at new diagnosis, from a patient treated with antithyroid drugs. This sequence originates from a woman aged 25 to 39 with Graves disease. This chain uses TRBV11-3 with TRBJ2-2, with 7 bases aligning to TRBD1. The CDR3, as DNA: TGTGCCAGCAGCGCGAGAGAAGGGGGCAACACCGGGGAGCTGTTTTTT. Translating it yields CASSAREGGNTGELFF.